This T cell receptor (beta chain) was obtained from a study of blood T cell repertoires in COVID-19. The repertoire was sequenced with immunoSEQ multiplex PCR; TCRdb's copy has only in-frame clones and lacks some. The repertoire consists of some 220,000 clones, with around three quarters occurring once and the leading ten covering roughly 7%. The CDR3 has 13 amino acids. With 5 bases removed from V and 1 base from J, the gap between germline ends came to 8 bases. The germline CDR1 and CDR2 sequences are LGHDT and YNNKEL (reference sequence). This clone appeared a single time. This receptor was obtained from an older woman with acute or convalescent COVID-19. The chain links TRBV3-1 (or the pseudogene TRBV3-2) to TRBJ1-1; no firm D call. The sequenced sample was peripheral blood. The CDR3 spells CASSARQNTEAFF. The CDR3 coding sequence is TGTGCCAGCAGCGCCCGACAGAACACTGAAGCTTTCTTT.